Included here is one T cell receptor beta chain sequence, with context. CDR1 is LNHDA and CDR2 is SQIVND in the germline V gene (reference sequence). Trimming shortened V by 3 bases and J by 0 bases, and 12 bases separated the two germline ends. This CDR3 region has 16 residues. This PCR relied on a set of 60 Vbeta primers and 13 Jbeta primers. Measured with immunoSEQ multiplex PCR; TCRdb has only the in-frame clones, and not every one. The table records 230,000 or so clones, around 90% of them present only once. These data belong to a study of cytomegalovirus exposure and HLA in healthy donors. The sequence was collected from a girl aged 2-10 years in good health and CMV-seronegative. J is TRBJ2-1 and V is TRBV19; D not resolved. The specimen sequenced was PBMCs. The CDR3 sequence: CASSIAVTSSYNEQFF. The CDR3 DNA reads TGTGCCAGTAGTATCGCCGTAACGAGCTCCTACAATGAGCAGTTCTTC.